This passage covers 14 T cell receptor beta chains from one sample sequenced in a study of neoadjuvant anti-PD-1 for oral cavity cancer. TCRdb keeps only in-frame clones here, not all; method: immunoSEQ multiplex PCR. The table lists 70,000 to 95,000 clones, approximately 80% of them singletons. The sample consisted of PBMCs, taken before nivolumab (anti-PD-1) treatment. The receptors stem from a person aged 40 to 85 with oral cavity squamous cell carcinoma.

The chain carries TRBV30 and TRBJ1-1; tentative D call: TRBD1 (6 bases). The CDR3 has 14 amino acids. V was shortened by 2 bases and J by 4 bases, with 14 bases between the two germline ends. Looked up from germline, CDR1 is GTSNPN and CDR2 is SVGIG (reference sequence). CDR3 coding DNA: TGTGCCTGGAGTTTACAGGGAGTCGGCACTGAAGCTTTCTTT. Translating it yields CAWSLQGVGTEAFF.

The genes are TRBV4-1 and TRBJ2-2; 7 bases fit TRBD2. After removal of 4 bases from V and 4 bases from J, the junction contained 9 bases not matched to a gene. CDR3 size: 16 residues. Germline-derived CDR1 and CDR2 are MGHRA and YSYEKL. CDR3 DNA sequence: TGCGCCAGCAGCCCCTATAACGCGGGAGCCACCGGGGAGCTGTTTTTT. Translated: CASSPYNAGATGELFF.

This clone is a singleton in its sample. This chain joins TRBV7-8 and TRBJ2-7; 8 bases match TRBD1. This CDR3 has 14 residues. Germline V CDR1 and CDR2: SGHVS, FQNEAQ. J was trimmed by 5 bases and V by 5 bases; bases with no gene match: 8. CDR3 sequence: CASSVTGGLDEQYF. In DNA form, the CDR3 reads TGTGCCAGCAGCGTTACAGGGGGGCTCGACGAGCAGTACTTC.

CDR3 nucleotide sequence: TGCGCCAGCAGCTTGGACAACCAGGGGGTAGGAACTGAAGCTTTCTTT. As protein: CASSLDNQGVGTEAFF. V gene TRBV5-1 combines with J gene TRBJ1-1; 7 nucleotides agree with TRBD1. CDR1 SGHRS and CDR2 YFSETQ come from the germline V gene. The CDR3 is 16 residues long. The ends lost 0 bases at V and 5 bases at J; junction bases unmatched: 10.

The chain employs TRBV19 and TRBJ1-2, with D possibly matching TRBD1 (6 bases). The germline V gene encodes CDR1 LNHDA and CDR2 SQIVND (reference sequence). The ends were cut back, 8 bases at V and 2 bases at J, with 12 bases in the middle. CDR3 length: 13 amino acids. This CDR3 reads CASRPGANYGYTF. The DNA of the CDR3 is TGTGCCAGTCGGCCAGGGGCAAACTATGGCTACACCTTC.

The chain uses TRBV7-2 and TRBJ2-7, with D possibly TRBD1 on 7 matching bases. Germline CDR1 and CDR2: SGHTA and FQGNSA. V lost 4 bases to trimming and J lost 4 bases, with 14 bases between them. This CDR3 has 14 amino acids. For the CDR3, the DNA is TGTGCCAGCAGCTACCGACAGGGAGGTTACGAGCAGTACTTC. Translating gives CASSYRQGGYEQYF. Filled out from reference TRBV7-2 and TRBJ2-7, the complete variable domain reads GAGVSQSPSNKVTEKGKDVELRCDPISGHTALYWYRQSLGQGLEFLIYFQGNSAPDKSGLPSDRFSAERTGGSVSTLTIQRTQQEDSAVYLCASSYRQGGYEQYFGPGTRLTVT.

This clone was seen once. The rearrangement links TRBV25-1 to TRBJ2-5; 12 bases agree with TRBD2. J lost 2 bases, V lost 8 bases, and 0 bases had no gene match. Germline V gives CDR1 MGHDK, CDR2 SYGVNS. The length of the CDR3 is 13 residues. The CDR3 spells CASGTSGQETQYF. The CDR3 nucleotides are TGTGCCAGCGGGACTAGCGGGCAAGAGACCCAGTACTTC. Based on the CDR3 plus reference TRBV25-1 and TRBJ2-5, the full variable domain is EADIYQTPRYLVIGTGKKITLECSQTMGHDKMYWYQQDPGMELHLIHYSYGVNSTEKGDLSSESTVSRIRTEHFPLTLESARPSHTSQYLCASGTSGQETQYFGPGTRLLVL.

The CDR3 loop reads CASSLRLAGVGTDTQYF. The CDR3 DNA sequence: TGTGCCAGCAGTTTGCGACTAGCGGGAGTCGGCACAGATACGCAGTATTTT. The rearrangement uses TRBV27 and TRBJ2-3; 12 nucleotides match TRBD2. The CDR3 has 17 residues. Trimming at V came to 3 bases and at J to 1 base, leaving 5 bases not matched to a gene. Germline CDR1 MNHEY, CDR2 SMNVEV (reference sequence).

The V and J genes are TRBV5-1 and TRBJ2-1, with a weak D call TRBD2 (5 bases). Germline V gene lookup returns CDR1 SGHRS and CDR2 YFSETQ. V was clipped by 0 bases and J by 5 bases, with 12 bases between them. CDR3 length equals 15 residues. The CDR3 DNA reads TGCGCCAGCAGCTTGGGGGAGTCAGCTCACAATGAGCAGTTCTTC. It encodes CASSLGESAHNEQFF.

The V gene is TRBV2, the J gene TRBJ2-1; 10 bases fit TRBD1. The V gene end was trimmed by 7 bases and the J gene end by 5 bases; junction bases not matched to a gene: 8. Germline CDR1 reads SNHLY; CDR2 reads FYNNEI. The CDR3 length is 15 residues. Here the CDR3 DNA reads TGTGCCAGCATTCTCGACAGGGGGCCTAACAATGAGCAGTTCTTC. This encodes CASILDRGPNNEQFF.

This clone was seen only a few times. The CDR3 DNA reads TGTGCCAGCAGCGGCCAGGGGGCCTACCAGCCCCAGCATTTT. Residues: CASSGQGAYQPQHF. The chain employs TRBV5-6 and TRBJ1-5; 8 positions match TRBD1. Germline V CDR1 and CDR2: SGHDT, YYEEEE. J lost 7 bases, V lost 4 bases, and 7 bases had no gene match. The CDR3 length is 14 residues.

The chain uses TRBV6-5 and TRBJ1-2; a possible D gene is TRBD1 (5 bases). Germline-derived CDR1 and CDR2 are MNHEY and SVGAGI. This CDR3 is built from 12 residues. The V gene lost 6 bases and the J gene lost 2 bases, with 7 bases spanning the gap. The CDR3 DNA reads as TGTGCCAGCAGCCCAGGGAACTATGGCTACACCTTC. Protein sequence: CASSPGNYGYTF.

Here the CDR3 DNA reads TGTGCCATCAGTGAGTTTGCGGGAGGGTACAATGAGCAGTTCTTC. Protein product: CAISEFAGGYNEQFF. The V gene is TRBV10-3, the J gene TRBJ2-1; 9 bases are shared with TRBD2. Germline V gene data show CDR1 as ENHRY and CDR2 as SYGVKD. V was pared by 1 base and J by 4 bases, with 2 bases of the junction left unmatched. The CDR3 runs to 15 residues.

The J gene is TRBJ2-1, the V gene TRBV5-1; 7 bases fit TRBD1. Germline CDR1 is SGHRS and CDR2 is YFSETQ. The ends lost 4 bases at V and 3 bases at J; junction bases unmatched: 4. The CDR3 is 14 amino acids. CDR3 in amino acids: CASSEGANYNEQFF. The CDR3, as DNA: TGCGCCAGCAGCGAGGGGGCGAACTACAATGAGCAGTTCTTC.